This T cell receptor beta chain stems from a study of early T cells in non-severe SARS-CoV-2 infection. The CDR3 runs to 15 residues. V lost 5 bases, J lost 7 bases, and 14 bases stayed unmatched. CDR1 is GTSNPN and CDR2 is SVGIG in the germline V gene (reference sequence). One entry per CDR3 protein, called by TCRdb with MiXCR from the 5' RACE reads. The sample consists of about 80,000 distinct CDR3 sequences, roughly 12% of them appearing once. In its sample, this clonotype was seen many times. The chain joins TRBV30 to TRBJ2-1; 7 nucleotides agree with TRBD2. Sequenced: whole blood. This sequence was found in an adult who was a healthcare worker with PCR-confirmed SARS-CoV-2 infection or an uninfected control (not recorded which). The CDR3 reads CAWGGDSGPGNEQFF. CDR3 in DNA: TGTGCCTGGGGGGGTGATAGCGGGCCGGGGAATGAGCAGTTCTTC. Full variable domain (outside the CDR3, taken from reference TRBV30 and TRBJ2-1): SQTIHQWPATLVQPVGSPLSLECTVEGTSNPNLYWYRQAAGRGLQLLFYSVGIGQISSEVPQNLSASRPQDRQFILSSKKLLLSDSGFYLCAWGGDSGPGNEQFFGPGTRLTVL.